This T cell receptor (beta chain) is drawn from a study of T cells in Graves' hyperthyroidism and ophthalmopathy. General observations from the study: Stable hyperthyroidism and ophthalmopathy were separated using 13 V-J signatures.

Regarding this clonotype: What it recognizes is unknown.

Trimming took 8 bases from V and 2 from J, leaving 9 bases between them. The CDR3 loop spans 12 amino acids. Germline V gives CDR1 MGHDK, CDR2 SYGVNS. Amplification targeted TCR beta CDR3 regions from RNA transcripts. RT-PCR in the first round (using the HTBI primer set) targeted the TCR CDR3. TCRdb re-called the multiplex PCR reads with MiXCR, one entry per CDR3 protein. The repertoire holds a few hundred thousand distinct CDR3 sequences, with about 43% as singletons. Graves' hyperthyroidism qualified as stable when ophthalmopathy did not progress within 18 months. Hyperthyroidism in the patients, aged 18 to 65, was newly diagnosed and under 2 months in duration.

Sample: peripheral blood or thyroid tissue (not recorded which). The rearrangement uses TRBV25-1 and TRBJ1-2; D gene unclear. This clonotype was obtained from a woman between 18 and 29 years old with Graves' hyperthyroidism. Here the CDR3 DNA reads TGTGCCAGCGTCGGCACCAACTATGGCTACACCTTC. This sequence encodes CASVGTNYGYTF.